The sequence of this TCR beta chain was determined in a study of T-cell reconstitution after alpha-beta-depleted transplantation in children. Study-level findings and limits: The main origin of T-cell counts and diversity one year after transplant was newly produced T cells.

Remarks on this clonotype: Antigen: not known.

Per germline, CDR1 KGHSH and CDR2 LQKENI. The length of the CDR3 is 12 residues. Trimming stripped 5 bases from V and 3 bases from J, with 7 bases between. The TCRbeta library incorporated unique molecular identifiers. A single record per CDR3 protein comes from TCRdb applying MiXCR to the PCR reads. Among 550,000 to 600,000 distinct CDR3 sequences listed, 20% to 25% were seen once. The sequence was collected from a boy younger than two who had a stem cell transplant for acute myeloid leukemia, so the T cells may come from the graft donor. The material was PBMCs, mostly from graft donor cells, obtained 360 days after TCRalphabeta/CD19-depleted stem cell transplant. The V gene is TRBV18, the J gene TRBJ1-2; no clear D gene. Written as DNA, the CDR3 is TGTGCCAGCTCAGACGGGGACTATGGCTACACCTTC. Protein sequence: CASSDGDYGYTF.